The clone carrying this T cell receptor (beta chain) was seen ten or more times. This specimen belongs to a study of human T cells and chemical hapten exposure. The time point denotes: patch test 1, 2 weeks after DPC sensitization. The treatment is: therapeutic diphenylcyclopropenone sensitization with weekly scalp DPC. V gave up 5 bases and J gave up 3 bases; unmatched junction bases: 6. The CDR3 runs to 14 residues. Germline loops: CDR1 SGHTA, CDR2 FQGTGA. Individual cDNA molecules each carried unique molecular identifiers attached by the library. One entry per CDR3 protein results from TCRdb running MiXCR on the RACE reads. The sample carries about 57,000 distinct CDR3 sequences, roughly a tenth recorded once.

This TCR was sampled from a woman aged 40-49 years with alopecia areata. Some clones in this sample may be carry-over from other donors' samples. V usage is TRBV7-3 and J usage is TRBJ2-7, with 8 bases fitting TRBD2. The sequences come from whole blood, collected in connection with sensitization to the hapten diphenylcyclopropenone (DPC). The chain's CDR3 is CASSQSGGHYEQYF. The CDR3 region has the DNA TGTGCCAGCAGCCAAAGCGGGGGCCACTACGAGCAGTACTTC.